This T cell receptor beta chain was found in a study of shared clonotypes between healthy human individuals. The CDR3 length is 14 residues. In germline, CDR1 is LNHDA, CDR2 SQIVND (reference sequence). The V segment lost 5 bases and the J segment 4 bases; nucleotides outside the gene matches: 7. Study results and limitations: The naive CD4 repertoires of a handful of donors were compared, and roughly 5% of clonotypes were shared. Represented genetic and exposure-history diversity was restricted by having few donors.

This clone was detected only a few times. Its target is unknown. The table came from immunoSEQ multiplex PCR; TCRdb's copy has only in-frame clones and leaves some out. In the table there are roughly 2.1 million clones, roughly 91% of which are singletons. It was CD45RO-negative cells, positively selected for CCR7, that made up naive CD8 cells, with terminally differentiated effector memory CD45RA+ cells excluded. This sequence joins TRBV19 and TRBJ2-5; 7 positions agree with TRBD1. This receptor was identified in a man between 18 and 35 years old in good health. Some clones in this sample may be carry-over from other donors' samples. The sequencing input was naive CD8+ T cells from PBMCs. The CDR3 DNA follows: TGTGCCAGTAGTTACAGGGGACGGGGAGAGACCCAGTACTTC. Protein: CASSYRGRGETQYF.